This record covers a single T cell receptor beta chain. Its antigen is still unknown. This entry belongs to a study of cytomegalovirus exposure and HLA in healthy donors. Study overall: In a later analysis, the roughly 120 validation repertoires were reported to have used the same platform as the roughly 730 first-cohort repertoires.

The length of the CDR3 is 15 residues. The germline V gene encodes CDR1 MNHEY and CDR2 SVGAGI. Losses at the gene ends were 0 bases for V and 4 bases for J; bases not matched to a gene: 4. Here immunoSEQ multiplex PCR was the method, and the copy in TCRdb shows in-frame clones only, minus some. The sample lists roughly 250,000 clones; 90% were seen once. Study-level points and caveats: While the bulk of TCR sequences proved rare, some public TCRs turned up in many donors. Reportedly, diagnosis of cytomegalovirus status by the classifier showed high specificity and sensitivity. Researchers catalogued 164 TCR beta chains as cytomegalovirus-associated.

The gene calls are TRBV6-5 and TRBJ1-2; 8 bases are a match to TRBD1. The clonotype originates from a woman aged 18 to 35 in good health and CMV-seronegative. Sequences were obtained from PBMCs. The CDR3 spells CASSYSPGGSYGYTF. CDR3 in DNA: TGTGCCAGCAGTTACTCTCCAGGGGGCAGCTATGGCTACACCTTC.